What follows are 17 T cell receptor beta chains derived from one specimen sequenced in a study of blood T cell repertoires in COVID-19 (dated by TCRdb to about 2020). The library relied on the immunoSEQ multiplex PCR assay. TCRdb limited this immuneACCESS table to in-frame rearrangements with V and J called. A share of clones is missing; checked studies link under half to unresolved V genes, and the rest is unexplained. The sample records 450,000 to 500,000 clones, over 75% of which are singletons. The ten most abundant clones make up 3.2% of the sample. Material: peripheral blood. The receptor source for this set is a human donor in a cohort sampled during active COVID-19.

DNA for the CDR3: TGTGCCATCAGTGAGTTGGGGACAGGGGGAATTTCACCCCTCCACTTT. Protein product: CAISELGTGGISPLHF. The chain couples TRBV10-3 to TRBJ1-6, with 11 positions matching TRBD1. The CDR3 runs 16 residues. The germline V gene encodes CDR1 ENHRY and CDR2 SYGVKD. V shed 1 base, J shed 9 bases, and the junction held 5 bases outside the gene matches.

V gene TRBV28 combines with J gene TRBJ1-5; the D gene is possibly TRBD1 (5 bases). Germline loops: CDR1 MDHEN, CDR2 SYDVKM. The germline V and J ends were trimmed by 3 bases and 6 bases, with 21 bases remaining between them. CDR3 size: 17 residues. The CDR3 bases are TGTGCCAGCAGTTTTGGGCCCGGGCAGGGTAAGCGTCAGCCCCAGCATTTT. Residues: CASSFGPGQGKRQPQHF.

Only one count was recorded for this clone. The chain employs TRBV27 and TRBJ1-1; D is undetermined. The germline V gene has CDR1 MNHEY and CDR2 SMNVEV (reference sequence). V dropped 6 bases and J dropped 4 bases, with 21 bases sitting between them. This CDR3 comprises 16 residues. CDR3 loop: CASRSLWVPGSTEAFF. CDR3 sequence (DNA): TGTGCCAGCAGGAGTTTATGGGTACCAGGCTCCACTGAAGCTTTCTTT.

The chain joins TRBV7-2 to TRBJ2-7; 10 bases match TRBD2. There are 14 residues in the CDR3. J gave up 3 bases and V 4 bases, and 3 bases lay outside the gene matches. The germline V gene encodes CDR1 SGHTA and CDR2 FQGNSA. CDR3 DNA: TGTGCCAGCAGCTCCCGACTAGCGGGCTACGAGCAGTACTTC. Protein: CASSSRLAGYEQYF.

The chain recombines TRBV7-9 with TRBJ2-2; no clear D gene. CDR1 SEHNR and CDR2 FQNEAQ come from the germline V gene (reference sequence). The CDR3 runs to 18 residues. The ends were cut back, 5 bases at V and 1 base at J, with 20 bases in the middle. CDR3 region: CASSPSRYTIKNTGELFF. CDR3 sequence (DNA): TGTGCCAGCAGCCCGTCAAGATACACCATCAAGAACACCGGGGAGCTGTTTTTT.

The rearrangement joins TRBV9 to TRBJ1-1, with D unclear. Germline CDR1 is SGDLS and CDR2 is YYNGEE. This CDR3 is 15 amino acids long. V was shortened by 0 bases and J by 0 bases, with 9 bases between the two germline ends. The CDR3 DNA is TGTGCCAGCAGCGTAGGGCGAGGGTTGAACACTGAAGCTTTCTTT. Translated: CASSVGRGLNTEAFF. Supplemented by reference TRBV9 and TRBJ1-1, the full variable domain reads DSGVTQTPKHLITATGQRVTLRCSPRSGDLSVYWYQQSLDQGLQFLIQYYNGEERAKGNILERFSAQQFPDLHSELNLSSLELGDSALYFCASSVGRGLNTEAFFGQGTRLTVV.

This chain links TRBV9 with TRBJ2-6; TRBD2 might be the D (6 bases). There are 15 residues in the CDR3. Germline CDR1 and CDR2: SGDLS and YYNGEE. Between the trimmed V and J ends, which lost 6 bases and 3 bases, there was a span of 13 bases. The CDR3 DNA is TGTGCCAGCATGAGGGAGGTCCTTGGGGCCAACGTCCTGACTTTC. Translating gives CASMREVLGANVLTF.

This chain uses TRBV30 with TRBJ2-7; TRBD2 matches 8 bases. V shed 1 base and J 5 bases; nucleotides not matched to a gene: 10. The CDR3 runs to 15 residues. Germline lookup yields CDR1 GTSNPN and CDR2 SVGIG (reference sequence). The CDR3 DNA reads TGTGCCTGGAGTGCCGGGGGGGGAAGTCAAGACGAGCAGTACTTC. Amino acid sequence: CAWSAGGGSQDEQYF.

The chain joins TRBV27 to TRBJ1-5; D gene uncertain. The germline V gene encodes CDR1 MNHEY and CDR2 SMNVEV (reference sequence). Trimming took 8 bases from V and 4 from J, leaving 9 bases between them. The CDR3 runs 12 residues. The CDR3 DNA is TGTGCCAGCTCTACAGAGAATCAGCCCCAGCATTTT. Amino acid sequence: CASSTENQPQHF.

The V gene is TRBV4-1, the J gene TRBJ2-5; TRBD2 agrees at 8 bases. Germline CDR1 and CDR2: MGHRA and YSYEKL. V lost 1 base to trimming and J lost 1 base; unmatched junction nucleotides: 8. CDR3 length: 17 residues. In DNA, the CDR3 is TGCGCCAGCAGCCAAGGGCGTCTAGCGGGCCCCCAAGAGACCCAGTACTTC. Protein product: CASSQGRLAGPQETQYF.

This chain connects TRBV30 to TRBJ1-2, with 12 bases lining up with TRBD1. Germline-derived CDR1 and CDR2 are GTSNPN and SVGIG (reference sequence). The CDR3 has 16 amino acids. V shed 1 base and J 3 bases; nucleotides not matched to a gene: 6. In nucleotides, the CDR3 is TGTGCCTGGAGTGCCGGGACAGGGGGCGCGTACTATGGCTACACCTTC. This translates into CAWSAGTGGAYYGYTF.

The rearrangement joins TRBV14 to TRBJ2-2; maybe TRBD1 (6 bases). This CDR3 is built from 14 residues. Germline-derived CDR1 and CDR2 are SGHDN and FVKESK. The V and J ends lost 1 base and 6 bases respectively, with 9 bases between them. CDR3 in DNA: TGTGCCAGCAGCCAAGTACAGGGCGCCGGGGAGCTGTTTTTT. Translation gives CASSQVQGAGELFF. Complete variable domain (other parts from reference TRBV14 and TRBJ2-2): EAGVTQFPSHSVIEKGQTVTLRCDPISGHDNLYWYRRVMGKEIKFLLHFVKESKQDESGMPNNRFLAERTGGTYSTLKVQPAELEDSGVYFCASSQVQGAGELFFGEGSRLTVL.

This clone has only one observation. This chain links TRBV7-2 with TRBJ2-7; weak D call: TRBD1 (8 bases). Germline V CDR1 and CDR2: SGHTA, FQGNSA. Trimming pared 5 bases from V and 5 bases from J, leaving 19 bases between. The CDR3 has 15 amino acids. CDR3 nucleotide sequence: TGTGCCAGCAGCCCCGGGGGGTCAGGGGGCCACGAGCAGTACTTC. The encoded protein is CASSPGGSGGHEQYF.

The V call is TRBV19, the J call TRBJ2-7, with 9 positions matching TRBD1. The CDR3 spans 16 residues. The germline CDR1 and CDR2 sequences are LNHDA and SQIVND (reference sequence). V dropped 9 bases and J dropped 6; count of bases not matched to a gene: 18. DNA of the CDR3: TGTGCCAGCGGAACCGGGACAGGGAACTTGTGGGGCGAGCAGTACTTC. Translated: CASGTGTGNLWGEQYF.

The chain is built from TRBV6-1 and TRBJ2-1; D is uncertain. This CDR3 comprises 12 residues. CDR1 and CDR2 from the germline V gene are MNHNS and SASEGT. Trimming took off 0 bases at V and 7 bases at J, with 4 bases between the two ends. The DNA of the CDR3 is TGTGCCAGCAGTGAAGCGGAGAATGAGCAGTTCTTC. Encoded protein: CASSEAENEQFF.

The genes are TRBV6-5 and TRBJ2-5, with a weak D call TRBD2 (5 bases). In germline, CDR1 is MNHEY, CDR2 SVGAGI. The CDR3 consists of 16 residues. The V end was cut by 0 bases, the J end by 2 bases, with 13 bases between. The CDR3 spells CASSYSRGRAQETQYF. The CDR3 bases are TGTGCCAGCAGTTACTCTCGGGGTCGGGCTCAAGAGACCCAGTACTTC.

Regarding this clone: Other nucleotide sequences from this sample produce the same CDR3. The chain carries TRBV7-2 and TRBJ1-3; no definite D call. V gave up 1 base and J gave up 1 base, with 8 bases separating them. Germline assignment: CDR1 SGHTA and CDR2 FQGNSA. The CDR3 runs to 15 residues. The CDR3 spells CASSLVRGSGNTIYF. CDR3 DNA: TGTGCCAGCAGCTTAGTCCGGGGATCTGGAAACACCATATATTTT.